These 6 T cell receptor beta chains were sequenced from one sample in a study of blood T cell repertoires in COVID-19. Only in-frame clones appear in the TCRdb table, and some are missing; sequencing was by immunoSEQ multiplex PCR. Of 300,000 to 350,000 clones detected, around 91% appear once; the ten largest clones hold about 1%. The sequenced material came from peripheral blood. These receptors all stem from a woman in her 40s with COVID-19, enrolled during active disease.

The genes are TRBV7-2 and TRBJ2-2, with D perhaps TRBD2 (6 bases). The CDR3 totals 14 residues. CDR1 SGHTA and CDR2 FQGNSA come from the germline V gene. V was trimmed by 5 bases and J by 6 bases, leaving 13 bases between them. CDR3 coding DNA: TGTGCCAGCAGCCCCCCGCCGGGGGCCGGGGAGCTGTTTTTT. Translation: CASSPPPGAGELFF.

The V call is TRBV29-1, the J call TRBJ2-4; D ambiguous. Germline V CDR1 and CDR2: SQVTM, ANQGSEA. The CDR3 length is 11 residues. V was trimmed by 2 bases and J by 4 bases, leaving 3 bases between them. The CDR3 here is CSVEIKNIQYF. The CDR3 DNA reads as TGCAGCGTTGAAATAAAAAACATTCAGTACTTC.

On this clone itself: Other DNA sequences within the sample encode an identical CDR3. This sequence joins TRBV2 and TRBJ1-1, with unresolved D. Trimming took 2 bases from V and 4 from J, leaving 8 bases between them. The CDR3 consists of 13 residues. CDR1 and CDR2 from the germline V gene are SNHLY and FYNNEI. The CDR3 coding sequence is TGTGCCAGCAGTGAATCGCGTGGCACTGAAGCTTTCTTT. The encoded protein is CASSESRGTEAFF.

This chain connects TRBV27 to TRBJ2-1, with 14 bases fitting TRBD2. This CDR3 is 17 amino acids long. CDR1 is MNHEY, CDR2 SMNVEV, per germline (reference sequence). V lost 3 bases, J lost 10 bases, and 11 bases stayed unmatched. CDR3 DNA sequence: TGTGCCAGCAGTTTGGTGTCGACTAGCGGGAGGGCCTGGGAGCAGTTCTTC. Protein sequence: CASSLVSTSGRAWEQFF.

The genes are TRBV28 and TRBJ1-1, with TRBD1 identical over 7 bases. V dropped 6 bases and J dropped 5; count of bases not matched to a gene: 15. This CDR3 is built from 16 residues. The V gene's germline CDR1 is MDHEN and CDR2 SYDVKM. The CDR3 sequence: CASSPVGLQGRTEAFF. CDR3 coding DNA: TGTGCCAGCAGCCCAGTAGGACTACAGGGGAGAACTGAAGCTTTCTTT.

This chain connects TRBV6-5 to TRBJ1-2; D possibly corresponds to TRBD1 (5 bases). The CDR3 runs to 13 residues. CDR1 and CDR2 (germline): MNHEY, SVGAGI. Trimming left V 6 bases short and J 3 bases short, with 11 bases between. The CDR3 bases are TGTGCCAGCAGACTACAGGTTGACTATGGCTACACCTTC. This sequence encodes CASRLQVDYGYTF.